The 15 T cell receptor beta chains given below trace back to one sample, sequenced in a study of OX40 agonist ivuxolimab in advanced cancers. Here immunoSEQ multiplex PCR was the method, and the copy in TCRdb shows in-frame clones only, minus some. Of tens of thousands of clones detected, approximately 87% appear once; the ten largest clones hold approximately 0.4%. This material consisted of CD4+ or CD8+ T cells sorted from blood, taken in a trial of the OX40 agonist ivuxolimab. Receptor source: an adult with an advanced solid tumor such as melanoma, head and neck, liver or kidney cancer.

The chain employs TRBV11-2 and TRBJ2-3; 8 bases align to TRBD2. The CDR3 has 15 amino acids. Germline V CDR1 and CDR2: SGHAT, FQNNGV. Trimming at V came to 1 base and at J to 3 bases, leaving 3 bases not matched to a gene. This chain's CDR3 is CASSLGGGRTDTQYF. CDR3 in DNA: TGTGCCAGCAGCTTAGGCGGGGGGCGAACAGATACGCAGTATTTT. The variable domain in full, with the rest retrieved from reference TRBV11-2 and TRBJ2-3, is EAGVAQSPRYKIIEKRQSVAFWCNPISGHATLYWYQQILGQGPKLLIQFQNNGVVDDSQLPKDRFSAERLKGVDSTLKIQPAKLEDSAVYLCASSLGGGRTDTQYFGPGTRLTVL.

The chain uses TRBV6-5 and TRBJ2-1, with 7 bases aligning to TRBD1. The CDR3 is 16 residues long. Germline V CDR1 and CDR2: MNHEY, SVGAGI. Trimming cost V 2 bases and J 0 bases; bases outside gene matches: 4. Here the CDR3 DNA reads TGTGCCAGCAGTTACGGGACAGCGCACTCCTACAATGAGCAGTTCTTC. Its protein is CASSYGTAHSYNEQFF.

The gene calls are TRBV7-7 and TRBJ2-5; TRBD2 matches 10 bases. Germline assignment: CDR1 SSHAT and CDR2 FNYEAQ (reference sequence). V shed 0 bases and J 7 bases; nucleotides not matched to a gene: 11. The CDR3 is 17 residues long. The CDR3 spells CASSLAGASGSVGTQYF. The CDR3 DNA is TGTGCCAGCAGCTTAGCTGGTGCTAGCGGGAGTGTCGGGACCCAGTACTTC.

The rearrangement joins TRBV10-3 to TRBJ2-5; D possibly corresponds to TRBD1 (5 bases). The germline gives CDR1 ENHRY, CDR2 SYGVKD. CDR3 length: 15 amino acids. V lost 2 bases, J lost 1 base, and 11 bases lay in between. The CDR3: CAISEQIGVQETQYF. The CDR3 DNA is TGTGCCATCAGTGAGCAGATAGGGGTCCAAGAGACCCAGTACTTC.

This clone was recorded a few times. Other DNA sequences from this sample encode an identical CDR3 as well. The chain is built from TRBV6-1 and TRBJ1-5; no definite D call. From germline, CDR1 is MNHNS and CDR2 SASEGT. This CDR3 has 15 amino acids. Between the trimmed V and J ends, which lost 1 base and 2 bases, there was a span of 9 bases. For the CDR3, the DNA is TGTGCCAGCAGTGAAGTAGGATGGGGCAATCAGCCCCAGCATTTT. It codes for CASSEVGWGNQPQHF.

This clone came up once. This chain links TRBV2 with TRBJ2-7, with no clear D. Germline V gene data show CDR1 as SNHLY and CDR2 as FYNNEI. The CDR3 is 14 amino acids. The V end lost 7 bases, the J end lost 1 base, and 14 bases lay between the germline ends. CDR3 sequence: CASTRVALSYEQYF. The CDR3 nucleotides read TGTGCCAGCACTAGGGTGGCTCTTTCCTACGAGCAGTACTTC.

The chain recombines TRBV10-1 with TRBJ2-5, with 7 nucleotides matching TRBD2. The germline V gene has CDR1 WNHNN and CDR2 SYGVQD (reference sequence). The V segment lost 3 bases and the J segment 4 bases; nucleotides outside the gene matches: 2. This CDR3 contains 13 residues. The CDR3 DNA reads TGCGCCAGCAGTGATCAGCGGGGAGAGACCCAGTACTTC. Protein sequence: CASSDQRGETQYF.

This chain links TRBV5-5 with TRBJ2-7; D is possibly TRBD1 (5 bases). Germline loops: CDR1 SGHKS, CDR2 YYEKEE (reference sequence). The CDR3 has 14 residues. Trimming stripped 2 bases from V and 4 bases from J, with 13 bases between. The CDR3 DNA sequence: TGTGCCAGCAGCTTACAGGTAGGGGATTACGAGCAGTACTTC. This codes for CASSLQVGDYEQYF.

The chain links TRBV30 to TRBJ1-2; D unresolved. Trimming cost V 4 bases and J 5 bases, with 17 bases left between them. The CDR3 sequence is 14 residues long. CDR1 and CDR2 (germline): GTSNPN, SVGIG (reference sequence). In DNA, the CDR3 is TGTGCCTGGACCCGAGGATGGAGCCTGTATGGCTACACCTTC. It translates to CAWTRGWSLYGYTF.

This clone came up once. The chain combines TRBV11-3 with TRBJ2-7; 9 nucleotides agree with TRBD1. The CDR3 totals 16 residues. The germline CDR1 and CDR2 sequences are SGHNT and YENEEA. Unmatched junction bases numbered 8, after V lost 1 base and J lost 4 bases. The CDR3 region is CASSLGGQGIVYEQYF. In nucleotides, the CDR3 is TGTGCCAGCAGCTTAGGAGGACAGGGGATTGTTTACGAGCAGTACTTC.

V gene TRBV11-2 combines with J gene TRBJ1-6; 7 bases are a match to TRBD1. The CDR3 runs 14 residues. Germline V gene sequence: CDR1 SGHAT, CDR2 FQNNGV. V was pared by 5 bases and J by 8 bases, with 6 bases of the junction left unmatched. CDR3: CASSPRQGYSPLHF. The CDR3 nucleotides are TGTGCCAGCAGCCCCCGACAGGGTTATTCACCCCTCCACTTT.

This clone was recorded a few times. The rearrangement joins TRBV30 to TRBJ1-1; 9 bases line up with TRBD1. This CDR3 has 18 residues. Trimming took 1 base from V and 4 from J; bases not matched to a gene: 16. Per germline, CDR1 GTSNPN and CDR2 SVGIG (reference sequence). CDR3 in DNA: TGTGCCTGGAGTGGGACTCGACAGGGGGGATGGAGGAGCACTGAAGCTTTCTTT. This codes for CAWSGTRQGGWRSTEAFF.

V and J are TRBV6-4 and TRBJ2-1; 7 nucleotides align to TRBD2. This CDR3 contains 13 residues. Trimming removed 4 bases from V and 6 bases from J; junction bases left unmatched: 3. CDR1 and CDR2 (germline): MRHNA, SNTAGT. CDR3 sequence (DNA): TGTGCCAGCAGTGGCGGGAGACTCAATGAGCAGTTCTTC. Translating it yields CASSGGRLNEQFF.

The genes are TRBV5-1 and TRBJ2-3; the D call may be TRBD1 or TRBD2 (6 bases each). Between the trimmed V and J ends, which lost 6 bases and 1 base, there was a span of 12 bases. Germline-derived CDR1 and CDR2 are SGHRS and YFSETQ. This CDR3 region has 14 residues. The CDR3 bases are TGCGCCAGCACCCCGGGGGCTGGCACAGATACGCAGTATTTT. Encoded protein: CASTPGAGTDTQYF.

V gene TRBV19 combines with J gene TRBJ2-5, with 14 bases fitting TRBD2. Germline CDR1 is LNHDA and CDR2 is SQIVND (reference sequence). V gave up 5 bases and J gave up 1 base; unmatched junction bases: 9. The length of the CDR3 is 18 residues. This CDR3 reads CASSPTTSGGALQETQYF. The DNA of the CDR3 is TGTGCCAGTAGTCCTACGACTAGCGGGGGGGCCCTCCAAGAGACCCAGTACTTC.